These T cell receptor beta chains were read from a single sample in a study of T-cell reconstitution after alpha-beta-depleted transplantation in children. From the PCR reads, TCRdb called clonotypes with MiXCR, one entry per CDR3 protein. The data contain about 640,000 distinct CDR3 sequences, approximately 16% of them singletons. The starting material was PBMCs from the stem cell graft donor, obtained from the stem cell graft. The receptor source for this set is a human donor who donated a stem cell graft to a child with acute myeloid leukemia. The CDR3 runs from the conserved cysteine through the conserved F or W.

v_gene: TRBV4-1; CDR3aa: CASSQESWLGSEAFF
v_gene: TRBV20-1; CDR3aa: CSAPRGTGGTPLHF
v_gene: TRBV5-1; CDR3aa: CASSRIIGQGRMGDTQYF
v_gene: TRBV29-1; CDR3aa: CSVEAGGNIQYF
v_gene: TRBV7-9; CDR3aa: CASTPGAEGTQYF
v_gene: TRBV20-1; CDR3aa: CSAPDRYLYEQYF
v_gene: TRBV12-3/TRBV12-4; CDR3aa: CASVVSGNTIYF
v_gene: TRBV6-2/TRBV6-3; CDR3aa: CASSLQGVRAFF
v_gene: TRBV29-1; CDR3aa: CSALYTGRNTIYF
v_gene: TRBV12-3/TRBV12-4; CDR3aa: CASSNPTGVNQPQHF
v_gene: TRBV20-1; CDR3aa: CSASDRGWETQYF
v_gene: TRBV5-1; CDR3aa: CASSRGDTPNTGELFF
v_gene: TRBV7-2; CDR3aa: CASSIKVTDTQYF
v_gene: TRBV12-3/TRBV12-4; CDR3aa: CASSRQGQIEAFF
v_gene: TRBV7-2; CDR3aa: CASSFSGVTPYEQYF
v_gene: TRBV27; CDR3aa: CASSSAMGSTEAFF
v_gene: TRBV20-1; CDR3aa: CSARDYPGIASSTDTQYF
v_gene: TRBV25-1; CDR3aa: CASSPRRILEGEAFF
v_gene: TRBV20-1; CDR3aa: CSARGAGREQFF
v_gene: TRBV7-3; CDR3aa: CASRVDFGELFF
v_gene: TRBV5-1; CDR3aa: CASSAIRQGIQYF
v_gene: TRBV6-5; CDR3aa: CAISDGNYGYTF
v_gene: TRBV7-2; CDR3aa: CASSLGVRGWGQPQHF
v_gene: TRBV5-1; CDR3aa: CASSWTGGNEQYF
v_gene: TRBV9; CDR3aa: CASSVAGASYNEQFF
v_gene: TRBV29-1; CDR3aa: CSVEGLAISEETQYF
v_gene: TRBV7-9; CDR3aa: CASSLVGGRGNNQPQHF
v_gene: TRBV10-3; CDR3aa: CAIRRTGGRDEQFF
v_gene: TRBV24-1; CDR3aa: CATSEDRGYGYTF
v_gene: TRBV6-5; CDR3aa: CASSYSIGDTQYF
v_gene: TRBV7-3; CDR3aa: CASSLDRGADTQYF
v_gene: TRBV29-1; CDR3aa: CSVEARVDTQYF
v_gene: TRBV5-1; CDR3aa: CASSLRDINTGELFF
v_gene: TRBV15; CDR3aa: CATSRDTADTQYF
v_gene: TRBV7-2; CDR3aa: CASSRSGGPQHEQFF
v_gene: TRBV29-1; CDR3aa: CSVTPGLEQETQYF
v_gene: TRBV20-1; CDR3aa: CSALEGTSGGEQFF
v_gene: TRBV6-2/TRBV6-3; CDR3aa: CASSLEPRSSRDRVMTQYF
v_gene: TRBV7-2; CDR3aa: CASSLLTANTEAFF
v_gene: TRBV27; CDR3aa: CASTQGRNQPQHF